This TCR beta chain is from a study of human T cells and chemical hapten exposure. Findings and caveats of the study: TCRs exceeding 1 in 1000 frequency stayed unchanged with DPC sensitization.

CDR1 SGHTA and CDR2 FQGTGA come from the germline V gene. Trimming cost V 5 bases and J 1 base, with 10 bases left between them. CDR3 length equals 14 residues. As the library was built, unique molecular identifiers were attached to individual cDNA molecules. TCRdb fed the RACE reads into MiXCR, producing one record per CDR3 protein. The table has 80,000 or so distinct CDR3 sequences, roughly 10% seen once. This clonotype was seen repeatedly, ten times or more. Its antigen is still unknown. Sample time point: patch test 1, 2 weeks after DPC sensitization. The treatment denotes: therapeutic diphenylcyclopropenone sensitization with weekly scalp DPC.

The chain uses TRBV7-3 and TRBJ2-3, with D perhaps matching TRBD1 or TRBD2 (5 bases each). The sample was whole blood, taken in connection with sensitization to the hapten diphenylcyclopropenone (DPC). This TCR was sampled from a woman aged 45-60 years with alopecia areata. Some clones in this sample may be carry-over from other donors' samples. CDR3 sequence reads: CASSRRGGTDTQYF. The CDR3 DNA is TGTGCCAGCAGCCGAAGAGGGGGCACAGATACGCAGTATTTT.